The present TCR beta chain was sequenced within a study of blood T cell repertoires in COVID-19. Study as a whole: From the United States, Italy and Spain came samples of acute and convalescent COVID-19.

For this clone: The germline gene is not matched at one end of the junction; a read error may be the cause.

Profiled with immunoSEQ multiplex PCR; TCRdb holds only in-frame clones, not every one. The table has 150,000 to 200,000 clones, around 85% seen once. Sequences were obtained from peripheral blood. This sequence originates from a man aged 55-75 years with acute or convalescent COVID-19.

CDR3 in DNA: TGTGCCAGCAGCCTAAGGGACTCCTCCAATGAGCAGTTCTTC. The encoded protein is CASSLRDSSNEQFF. This chain connects TRBV4-2 to TRBJ2-1; D might be TRBD2 (6 bases). In germline, CDR1 is LGHNA, CDR2 YNFKEQ. This CDR3 region has 14 residues.